These 8 T cell receptor beta chains came from one sample sequenced in a study of PD-1 blockade in mismatch repair-deficient tumors. Measured with immunoSEQ multiplex PCR; TCRdb has only the in-frame clones, and not every one. The sample consists of around 50,000 clones, 77% of them appearing once. Sequencing was performed on PBMCs, taken before pembrolizumab treatment. These TCRs come from an adult with mismatch repair-deficient cancer.

The chain joins TRBV18 to TRBJ2-7; TRBD2 matches 12 bases. V lost 3 bases, J lost 4 bases, and 4 bases stayed unmatched. Per germline, CDR1 KGHSH and CDR2 LQKENI. CDR3 length equals 15 residues. In DNA form, the CDR3 reads TGTGCCAGCTCACCTCGGACTAGCGGGATATACGAGCAGTACTTC. The encoded protein is CASSPRTSGIYEQYF.

Comment on this clone: A clone one base away is much larger, so this may be a read error. The chain uses TRBV14 and TRBJ1-1; D is ambiguous. CDR1 and CDR2 from the germline V gene are SGHDN and FVKESK. Trimming took off 1 base at V and 4 bases at J, with 7 bases between the two ends. This CDR3 has 13 amino acids. CDR3 sequence: CASSQGLGTEAFF. The CDR3 DNA reads as TGTGCCAGCAGCCAAGGGTTGGGCACTGAAGCTTTCTTT.

This clone was detected only a few times. The chain is built from TRBV5-5 and TRBJ2-3; D is uncertain. The V end was cut by 0 bases, the J end by 0 bases, with 14 bases between. Per the germline V gene, CDR1 is SGHKS and CDR2 is YYEKEE (reference sequence). The CDR3 sequence is 17 residues long. Here the CDR3 DNA reads TGTGCCAGCAGCTTGGTAACTTCGGATACTAGCACAGATACGCAGTATTTT. This translates into CASSLVTSDTSTDTQYF.

This clone has only a few counts. The chain links TRBV4-3 to TRBJ2-2; 11 nucleotides match TRBD2. CDR3 length: 20 amino acids. The germline V gene encodes CDR1 LGHNA and CDR2 YSLEER. After removal of 0 bases from V and 4 bases from J, the junction contained 13 bases not matched to a gene. The CDR3 region is CASSQEFGLAGGGFTGELFF. The CDR3 region has the DNA TGCGCCAGCAGCCAAGAATTCGGGCTAGCGGGAGGAGGGTTCACCGGGGAGCTGTTTTTT.

DNA of the CDR3: TGCAGCGTGGGACAGGCTAATGAAAAACTGTTTTTT. The encoded protein is CSVGQANEKLFF. The chain is built from TRBV29-1 and TRBJ1-4; 8 positions match TRBD1. The germline gives CDR1 SQVTM, CDR2 ANQGSEA. The CDR3 has 12 amino acids. With 6 bases clipped from V and 3 bases from J, the junction kept 0 bases outside the gene matches.

The chain is built from TRBV7-2 and TRBJ1-2; unclear D gene. This CDR3 spans 14 amino acids. Germline V gene data show CDR1 as SGHTA and CDR2 as FQGNSA. The V end lost 1 base, the J end lost 2 bases, and 8 bases lay between the germline ends. The CDR3 region has the DNA TGTGCCAGCAGCTTAGAGTCCGGGAACTATGGCTACACCTTC. Encoded protein: CASSLESGNYGYTF.

This chain uses TRBV10-3 with TRBJ2-5, with a tentative D call TRBD2 (6 bases). CDR3 size: 18 residues. CDR1 and CDR2 from the germline V gene are ENHRY and SYGVKD. Trimming stripped 6 bases from V and 2 bases from J, with 25 bases between. The CDR3 coding sequence is TGTGCCATCAGCGACTCCGGGACTCCCCTGCTTAGGCAAGAGACCCAGTACTTC. Translation: CAISDSGTPLLRQETQYF.

The chain couples TRBV19 to TRBJ1-1; D ambiguous. The CDR3 loop spans 13 amino acids. Germline assignment: CDR1 LNHDA and CDR2 SQIVND (reference sequence). V was trimmed by 3 bases and J by 3 bases, leaving 8 bases between them. This CDR3 is CASSIAGYTEAFF. The DNA of the CDR3 is TGTGCCAGTAGTATCGCTGGGTACACTGAAGCTTTCTTT.